This is a list of T cell receptor beta chains from one sample in a study of T cell responses to AZD1222 COVID-19 vaccine. The table came from immunoSEQ multiplex PCR; TCRdb's copy has only in-frame clones and leaves some out. The repertoire includes roughly 67,000 clones, around 89% of them detected once, and approximately 30% sits in the top ten. The source was peripheral blood, collected 28 days after the second AZD1222 dose. These receptors all come from an adult who received the AZD1222 COVID-19 vaccine. Both conserved end residues are trimmed from each CDR3. The order of the fields is J gene, V gene, CDR3 protein.

TRBJ2-2 | TRBV5-1 | ASSIPESYTGELF
TRBJ2-4 | TRBV11-3 | ASSLDLGRRDIQY
TRBJ1-6 | TRBV5-8 | ASSPPRGRNSPLH
TRBJ2-3 | TRBV6-1 | ASSERSKGSDTQY
TRBJ1-1 | TRBV7-9 | ASSLAGGARTEAF
TRBJ2-5 | TRBV4-2 | ASSQVLAGARETQY
TRBJ2-4 | TRBV12-3/TRBV12-4 | ASSADAKNIQY
TRBJ1-5 | TRBV21-1 | ASSIPTGKNQPQH
TRBJ1-6 | TRBV4-2 | ASSQDLGSDESSPLH
TRBJ1-3 | TRBV6-1 | ASSEGEGTIY
TRBJ1-5 | TRBV19 | ASSNRDREYSNQPQH
TRBJ2-7 | TRBV5-1 | ASSLGQSEQY
TRBJ1-1 | TRBV7-8 | ASSLTTQGSEAF
TRBJ2-7 | TRBV29-1 | SARPQGLYEQY
TRBJ2-1 | TRBV5-1 | ASSLGLALDNEQF
TRBJ2-3 | TRBV11-3 | ASSARSREADTQY
TRBJ2-4 | TRBV5-1 | ASSLGQGWNIQY
TRBJ1-3 | TRBV12-3/TRBV12-4 | ASRWGQPNTIY
TRBJ1-2 | TRBV3-1/TRBV3-2 | ASSQGQGRAYGYT
TRBJ2-3 | TRBV24-1 | ATSDPGRDSRDTQY
TRBJ1-1 | TRBV9 | ASSVGTIMNTEAF
TRBJ1-1 | TRBV7-6 | ASSADLNTEAF
TRBJ1-1 | TRBV12-3/TRBV12-4 | ASSLANTEAF
TRBJ2-7 | TRBV4-3 | ASSQETTGASSSYEQY
TRBJ1-5 | TRBV12-5 | ASQLSNQPQH
TRBJ2-4 | TRBV5-1 | ASSFNIQY
TRBJ2-1 | TRBV5-1 | ASKSRPDSYNEQF
TRBJ1-1 | TRBV5-1 | ASSRDDTEAF
TRBJ1-1 | TRBV18 | ASSTLGSAEAF
TRBJ2-1 | TRBV9 | ASSVQGDSYNEQF
TRBJ2-7 | TRBV11-3 | ASSLGEGLYEQY
TRBJ1-2 | TRBV27 | ASSRTNANYGYT
TRBJ1-2 | TRBV6-6 | ASTNRGGLYGYT
TRBJ1-1 | TRBV7-2 | ASSIHAGGDTEAF
TRBJ2-3 | TRBV7-9 | ASSLAQGTDTQY
TRBJ1-1 | TRBV14 | ASTPLGMNTEAF
TRBJ2-1 | TRBV27 | ASWREGWDNEQF